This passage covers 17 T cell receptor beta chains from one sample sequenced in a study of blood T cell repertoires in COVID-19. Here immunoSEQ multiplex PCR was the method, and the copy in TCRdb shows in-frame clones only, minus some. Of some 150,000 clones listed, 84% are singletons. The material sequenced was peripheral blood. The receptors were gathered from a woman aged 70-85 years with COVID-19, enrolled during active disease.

The chain's CDR3 is CASSYRGFGGTQYF. DNA for the CDR3: TGTGCCAGCAGTTACAGGGGGTTTGGAGGGACCCAGTACTTC. The chain uses TRBV28 and TRBJ2-5; 8 bases are a match to TRBD1. V dropped 4 bases and J dropped 7; count of bases not matched to a gene: 8. CDR3 length: 14 amino acids. Germline CDR1 and CDR2: MDHEN and SYDVKM. The complete variable domain, with remaining parts taken from reference TRBV28 and TRBJ2-5, reads DVKVTQSSRYLVKRTGEKVFLECVQDMDHENMFWYRQDPGLGLRLIYFSYDVKMKEKGDIPEGYSVSREKKERFSLILESASTNQTSMYLCASSYRGFGGTQYFGPGTRLLVL.

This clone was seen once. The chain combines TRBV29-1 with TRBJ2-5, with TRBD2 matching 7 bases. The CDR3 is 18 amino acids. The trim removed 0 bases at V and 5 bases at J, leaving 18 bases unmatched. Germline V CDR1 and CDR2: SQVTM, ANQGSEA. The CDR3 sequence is CSVEDTWGGDLSLETQYF. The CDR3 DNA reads TGCAGCGTTGAAGATACCTGGGGGGGGGATCTTTCGTTGGAGACCCAGTACTTC.

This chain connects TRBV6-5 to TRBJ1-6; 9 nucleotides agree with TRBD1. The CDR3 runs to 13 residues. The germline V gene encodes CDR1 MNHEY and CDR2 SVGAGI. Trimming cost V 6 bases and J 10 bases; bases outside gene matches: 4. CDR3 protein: CASRTGGRSPLHF. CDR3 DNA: TGTGCCAGCAGGACAGGGGGACGGTCACCCCTCCACTTT.

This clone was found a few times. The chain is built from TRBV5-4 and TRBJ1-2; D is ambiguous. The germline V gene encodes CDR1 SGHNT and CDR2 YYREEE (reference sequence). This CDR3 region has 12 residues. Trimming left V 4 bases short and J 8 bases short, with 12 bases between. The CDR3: CASSPPGGGYTF. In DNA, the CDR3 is TGTGCCAGCAGCCCCCCCGGAGGCGGCTACACCTTC.

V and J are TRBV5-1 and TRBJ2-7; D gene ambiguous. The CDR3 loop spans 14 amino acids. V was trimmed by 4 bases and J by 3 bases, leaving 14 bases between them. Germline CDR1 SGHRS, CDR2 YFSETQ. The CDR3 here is CASSPSRVGYEQYF. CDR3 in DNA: TGCGCCAGCAGCCCGTCCCGGGTTGGCTACGAGCAGTACTTC. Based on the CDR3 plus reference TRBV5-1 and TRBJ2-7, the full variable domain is KAGVTQTPRYLIKTRGQQVTLSCSPISGHRSVSWYQQTPGQGLQFLFEYFSETQRNKGNFPGRFSGRQFSNSRSEMNVSTLELGDSALYLCASSPSRVGYEQYFGPGTRLTVT.

The CDR3 DNA sequence: TGTGCCAGCAGCGCCCGGGACAGGGGGTTCAATGAGCAGTTCTTC. It encodes CASSARDRGFNEQFF. This chain joins TRBV9 and TRBJ2-1; TRBD1 aligns across 11 bases. Germline CDR1 reads SGDLS; CDR2 reads YYNGEE. Trimming cost V 3 bases and J 6 bases; bases outside gene matches: 5. This CDR3 spans 15 amino acids.

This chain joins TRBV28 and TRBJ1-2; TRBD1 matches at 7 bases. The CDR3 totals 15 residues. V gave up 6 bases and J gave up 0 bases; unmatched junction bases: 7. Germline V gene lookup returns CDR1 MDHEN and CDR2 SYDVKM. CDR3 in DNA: TGTGCCAGCAGCACAGTCGGGACAGCTAACTATGGCTACACCTTC. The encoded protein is CASSTVGTANYGYTF.

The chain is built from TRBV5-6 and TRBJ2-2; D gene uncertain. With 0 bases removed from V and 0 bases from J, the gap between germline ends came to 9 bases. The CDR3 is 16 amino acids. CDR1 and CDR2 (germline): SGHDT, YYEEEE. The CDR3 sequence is CASSLAGRSNTGELFF. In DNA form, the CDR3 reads TGTGCCAGCAGCTTGGCCGGCAGGTCGAACACCGGGGAGCTGTTTTTT.

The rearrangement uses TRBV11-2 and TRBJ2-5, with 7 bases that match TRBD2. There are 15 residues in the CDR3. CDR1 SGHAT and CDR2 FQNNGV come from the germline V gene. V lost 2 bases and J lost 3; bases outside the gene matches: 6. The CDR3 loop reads CASSLSRGSEETQYF. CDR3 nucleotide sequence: TGTGCCAGCAGCTTATCGCGGGGGTCCGAAGAGACCCAGTACTTC.

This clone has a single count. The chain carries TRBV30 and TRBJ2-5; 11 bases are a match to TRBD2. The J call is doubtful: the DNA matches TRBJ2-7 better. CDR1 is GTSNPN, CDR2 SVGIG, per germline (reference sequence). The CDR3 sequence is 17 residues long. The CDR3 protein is CAWSVTPLAGVYYEQYF. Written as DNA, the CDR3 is TGTGCCTGGAGTGTAACCCCACTAGCGGGAGTATACTACGAGCAGTACTTC.

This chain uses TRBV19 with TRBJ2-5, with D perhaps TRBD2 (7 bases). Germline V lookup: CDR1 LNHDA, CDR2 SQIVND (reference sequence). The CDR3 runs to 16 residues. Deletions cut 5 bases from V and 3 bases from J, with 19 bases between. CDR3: CASSDITAGDKETQYF. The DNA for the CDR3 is TGTGCCAGTAGTGACATCACGGCGGGGGACAAAGAGACCCAGTACTTC.

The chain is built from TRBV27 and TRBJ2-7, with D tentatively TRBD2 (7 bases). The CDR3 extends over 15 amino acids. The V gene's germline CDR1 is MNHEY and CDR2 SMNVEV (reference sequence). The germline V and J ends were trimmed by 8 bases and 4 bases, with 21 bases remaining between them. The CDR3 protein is CASRRGRALKYEQYF. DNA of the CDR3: TGTGCCAGCCGGAGGGGGAGGGCCTTAAAGTACGAGCAGTACTTC.

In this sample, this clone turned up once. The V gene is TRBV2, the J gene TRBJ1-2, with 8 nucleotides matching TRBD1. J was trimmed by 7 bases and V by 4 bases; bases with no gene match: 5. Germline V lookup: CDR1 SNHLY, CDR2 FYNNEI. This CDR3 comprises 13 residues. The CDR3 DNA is TGTGCCAGCAGTGCTCTGACAGGGGTTGGCTACACCTTC. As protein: CASSALTGVGYTF.

DNA for the CDR3: TGTGCCAGCAGAAGCGGGGCCGAGAGGGGCTACGAGCAGTACTTC. As protein: CASRSGAERGYEQYF. The chain carries TRBV5-6 and TRBJ2-7, with 7 bases lining up with TRBD2. V trimming: 5 bases; J trimming: 3 bases; junction bases outside the gene matches: 11. There are 15 residues in the CDR3. Germline loops: CDR1 SGHDT, CDR2 YYEEEE.

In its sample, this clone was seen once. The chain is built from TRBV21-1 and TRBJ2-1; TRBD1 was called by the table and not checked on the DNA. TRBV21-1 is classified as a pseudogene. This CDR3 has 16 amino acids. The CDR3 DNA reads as TGTGCCAGCAGCAAAGGTGGCAGGGGGCGTAAGAATGAGCAGTTCTTC. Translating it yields CASSKGGRGRKNEQFF.

The DNA of the CDR3 is TGTGCCAGCACTACAGGGAGGGAGCTGTTTTTT. This sequence encodes CASTTGRELFF. The chain combines TRBV25-1 with TRBJ2-2; D is possibly TRBD1 (6 bases). The CDR3 length is 11 residues. Germline V lookup: CDR1 MGHDK, CDR2 SYGVNS. V lost 7 bases, J lost 9 bases, and 9 bases lay in between.

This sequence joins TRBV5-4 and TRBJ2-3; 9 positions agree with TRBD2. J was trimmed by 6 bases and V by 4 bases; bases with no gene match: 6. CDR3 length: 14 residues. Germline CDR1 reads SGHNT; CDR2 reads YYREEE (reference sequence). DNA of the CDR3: TGTGCCAGCAGCGTATTAGCGGGAGCGGATACGCAGTATTTT. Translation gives CASSVLAGADTQYF.